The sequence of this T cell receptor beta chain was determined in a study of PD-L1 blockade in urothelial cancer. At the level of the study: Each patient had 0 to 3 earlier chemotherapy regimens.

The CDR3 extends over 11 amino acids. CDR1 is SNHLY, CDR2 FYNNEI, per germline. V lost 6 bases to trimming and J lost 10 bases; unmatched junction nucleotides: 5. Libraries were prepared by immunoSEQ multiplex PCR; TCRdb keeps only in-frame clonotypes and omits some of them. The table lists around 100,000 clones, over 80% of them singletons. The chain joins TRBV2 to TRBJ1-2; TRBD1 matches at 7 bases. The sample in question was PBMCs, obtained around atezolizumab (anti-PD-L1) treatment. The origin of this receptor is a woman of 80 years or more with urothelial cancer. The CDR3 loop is CASRGTVSYTF. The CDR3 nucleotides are TGTGCCAGCAGGGGGACAGTGTCCTACACCTTC.